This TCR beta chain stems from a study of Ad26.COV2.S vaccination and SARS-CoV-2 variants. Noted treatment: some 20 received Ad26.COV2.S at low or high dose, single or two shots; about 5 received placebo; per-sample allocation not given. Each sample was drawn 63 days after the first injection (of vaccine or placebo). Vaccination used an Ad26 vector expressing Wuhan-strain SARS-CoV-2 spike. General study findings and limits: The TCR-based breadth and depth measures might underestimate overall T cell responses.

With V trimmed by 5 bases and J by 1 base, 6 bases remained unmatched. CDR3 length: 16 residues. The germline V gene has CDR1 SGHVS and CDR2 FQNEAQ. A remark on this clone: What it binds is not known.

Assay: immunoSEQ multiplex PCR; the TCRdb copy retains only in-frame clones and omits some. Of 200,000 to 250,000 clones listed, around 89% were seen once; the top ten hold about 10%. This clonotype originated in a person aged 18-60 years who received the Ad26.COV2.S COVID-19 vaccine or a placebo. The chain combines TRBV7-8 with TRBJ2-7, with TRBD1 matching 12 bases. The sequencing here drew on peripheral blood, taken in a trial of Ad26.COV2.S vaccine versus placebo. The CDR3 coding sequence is TGTGCCAGCAGCGGGGGGACAGGGGGCGCTTCCTACGAGCAGTACTTC. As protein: CASSGGTGGASYEQYF.